This T cell receptor (beta chain) was obtained from a study of PD-L1 blockade in urothelial cancer (TCRdb year 2017). Broadly, across the study: Every patient began therapy at some point between 2013 and 2015 and was given atezolizumab 1,200 mg intravenously every 3 weeks. Approximately 30 patients had pretreatment blood TCR-seq, about 24 had at least one posttreatment blood collection, and about 24 had tumor TCR-seq. Durable clinical benefit was achieved by nine patients but not by the remaining 20. About 85% of the roughly 30 patients were males with bladder-origin urothelial cancer, and about two thirds of the roughly 30 reported a prior smoking history. Durable clinical benefit meant progression-free survival longer than 6 months, and TCR features were also tested against progression-free and overall survival. The study, an exploratory multi-omic analysis, examined somatic, immune and clinical correlates of response to PD-L1 blockade with atezolizumab in urothelial cancer. A median of around 150,000 T cells and just over 80,000 unique TCRs was obtained from blood samples, and a median clonality of roughly 0.074 was observed. An ECOG performance status of 0 or 1 was recorded for the patients, and 0 to 3 prior chemotherapy regimens had been received by the patients. Blood samples were analyzed 3 weeks after the start of treatment (second dose) and 6 weeks after the start of treatment. Pretreatment tumor samples and matched peripheral blood, collected serially before and after atezolizumab treatment, underwent TCR sequencing. In the same patients, pretreatment tumors underwent whole exome sequencing and RNA sequencing in addition to TCR sequencing.

Each PCR received spiked-in synthetic TCR analog templates so that absolute template abundance could be estimated from read counts. Using the immunoSEQ assay, TCRbeta CDR3 regions were amplified from genomic DNA with bias-controlled V and J gene primers. Sequencing of rearranged TCRbeta segments was performed at approximately 20X coverage. The source study handled its data this way. Clustering was used to correct sequencing errors, and CDR3s were annotated against IMGT to assign V, D and J genes. Downstream analyses used only productive TCRbeta rearrangements, leaving out any out-of-frame or stop-codon sequences. Clonality was computed as one minus Shannon entropy normalized by the log of the number of unique productive sequences. Clones differing between time points or between blood and tumor were identified using Fisher's exact test with Benjamini-Hochberg correction, with an adjusted p below 0.01 applied as the threshold. TCRdb's version of the immuneACCESS table is confined to in-frame rearrangements and falls short of the full clone set. An unresolved V gene accounts for under half of the shortfall where checked; the remainder is of unknown origin. For V, J and clone size, that table is used; D and trimming come from the DNA. The sample table contains about 29,000 clones; only one count was recorded for around 84% of them. Almost 3% of the sample rests with the top ten.

As to this clone: Its antigen is currently not known. Nothing much larger sits one base from this clone, and base qualities are not available.

Study-wide findings and limitations: A pretreatment peripheral blood TCR clonality below the median was linked to improved progression-free and overall survival. Because the sample size was small (n ≈ 27) and many exploratory analyses were performed, the results are intended to be hypothesis-generating. Among patients with durable benefit, tumor-associated TCR clones showed greater expansion in peripheral blood 3 weeks after treatment started (n ≈ 20, p = 0.022).

This specimen's time point label, per the study, means: peripheral blood 6 weeks after treatment start. The cohort comprised 29 patients with locally advanced or metastatic urothelial carcinoma treated at Memorial Sloan Kettering on a trial protocol. Peripheral blood mononuclear cells were collected pretreatment and during treatment, with between 1 and 8 total time points per patient. The Qiagen DNeasy Blood extraction kit was used to purify genomic DNA from total PBMCs and tumor samples. Collected pretreatment and during treatment, PBMCs were isolated and stored as previously described. The CDR3, from cysteine to phenylalanine, totals 13 residues. Just the 39-base CDR3 DNA is kept, in frame starting at base 1. Based on the germline V gene, the CDR1 and CDR2 sequences are SGDLS and YYNGEE. The junction shows trimming of 4 bases on V and 4 bases on J, plus 10 bases between the germline ends.

Sequencing was performed on PBMCs, taken around atezolizumab (anti-PD-L1) treatment. The clonotype was recovered from a man aged 70-80 years with urothelial cancer. Rearrangement joined TRBV9 to TRBJ2-3; the D gene cannot be resolved reliably. The base sequence is TGTGCCAGCAGCTCCGACTTGTCAGATACGCAGTATTTT. Translated, it gives CASSSDLSDTQYF.